The present entry profiles one T cell receptor beta chain with its context. The target of this receptor is not known. Base qualities were left out, and no much larger clone turns up one base away. Ends trimmed: V by 5 bases, J by 0 bases; bases unmatched to a gene: 14. The CDR3 spans 21 residues, from the cysteine through the phenylalanine. Only the CDR3 part of the read is kept: 63 bases, read in frame from the first base. From a lookup of the germline V gene (reference sequence), CDR1 and CDR2 are GTSNPN and SVGIG. The library was generated by the immunoSEQ multiplex PCR assay. TCRdb took over this immuneACCESS table, retaining in-frame rearrangements with V and J assigned. Such tables are incomplete; in checked studies, under half of the missing clones stem from an unresolved V gene, and the remainder is unexplained. Present in this sample are around 100,000 clones, 80% to 90% of which were seen just once. The ten largest clonotypes hold about 18% of the sample.

This entry is derived from a study of control samples from healthy donors and cancer patients (TCRdb year 2020). The TCR comes from a man in his 60s with lung cancer. The sequenced sample was PBMCs. Recombination joined TRBV30 with TRBJ2-6, and 15 junction bases match TRBD2. The bases read TGTGCCTGGGGGATGGGACTAGCGGGGGGCCCTGGTTACTCTGGGGCCAACGTCCTGACTTTC. Its translation is CAWGMGLAGGPGYSGANVLTF.